The 12 T cell receptor beta chains below were found in one sample sequenced in a study of cytomegalovirus exposure and HLA in healthy donors. In the PCR, 60 Vbeta and 13 Jbeta primers were used. TCRdb's table, derived via immunoSEQ multiplex PCR, lists solely in-frame clones and lacks some. Of fewer than 90,000 clones in the sample, approximately 70% were seen once. The material sequenced was PBMCs. The receptors shown here come from a woman aged 45-65 years in good health and CMV-seropositive.

V is TRBV28 and J is TRBJ1-3; tentatively, D is TRBD1 (5 bases). The germline V gene has CDR1 MDHEN and CDR2 SYDVKM. V shed 5 bases and J shed 1 base, with 9 bases lying between them. The CDR3 has 14 residues. CDR3 in amino acids: CASSPGGSGNTIYF. The CDR3, as DNA: TGTGCCAGCAGTCCGGGGGGTTCTGGAAACACCATATATTTT.

The chain employs TRBV9 and TRBJ2-5; 8 bases are shared with TRBD2. CDR1 SGDLS and CDR2 YYNGEE come from the germline V gene. The CDR3 contains 13 residues. Losses at the gene ends were 4 bases for V and 4 bases for J; bases not matched to a gene: 3. CDR3 loop: CASSSTSGETQYF. CDR3 sequence (DNA): TGTGCCAGCAGCAGTACTAGCGGAGAGACCCAGTACTTC. The whole variable domain, filled in from reference TRBV9 and TRBJ2-5, reads DSGVTQTPKHLITATGQRVTLRCSPRSGDLSVYWYQQSLDQGLQFLIQYYNGEERAKGNILERFSAQQFPDLHSELNLSSLELGDSALYFCASSSTSGETQYFGPGTRLLVL.

This clone appeared many times. This chain joins TRBV6-5 and TRBJ1-4; 7 bases are shared with TRBD1. Germline V gives CDR1 MNHEY, CDR2 SVGAGI. The CDR3 length is 14 residues. V dropped 5 bases and J dropped 6; count of bases not matched to a gene: 6. For the CDR3, the DNA is TGTGCCAGCAGTCCCGGGACAGCTTATGAAAAACTGTTTTTT. Protein sequence: CASSPGTAYEKLFF.

V usage is TRBV7-3 and J usage is TRBJ2-7; no clear D. CDR1 SGHTA and CDR2 FQGTGA come from the germline V gene. The V end lost 6 bases, the J end lost 0 bases, and 12 bases lay between the germline ends. CDR3 length equals 14 residues. The CDR3 loop is CASSPDSVSYEQYF. CDR3 nucleotide sequence: TGTGCCAGCAGTCCAGACTCAGTCTCCTACGAGCAGTACTTC. Full variable domain (missing parts from reference TRBV7-3 and TRBJ2-7): GAGVSQTPSNKVTEKGKYVELRCDPISGHTALYWYRQSLGQGPEFLIYFQGTGAADDSGLPNDRFFAVRPEGSVSTLKIQRTERGDSAVYLCASSPDSVSYEQYFGPGTRLTVT.

DNA for the CDR3: TGTGCCTGGAGGGGGGGGTGGGGCTATGGCTACACCTTC. As protein: CAWRGGWGYGYTF. This chain joins TRBV30 and TRBJ1-2; weak D call: TRBD1 (5 bases). Trimming left V 3 bases short and J 4 bases short, with 12 bases between. Germline V gene data show CDR1 as GTSNPN and CDR2 as SVGIG (reference sequence). This CDR3 region has 13 residues. Combining the CDR3 with reference TRBV30 and TRBJ1-2 gives the whole variable domain SQTIHQWPATLVQPVGSPLSLECTVEGTSNPNLYWYRQAAGRGLQLLFYSVGIGQISSEVPQNLSASRPQDRQFILSSKKLLLSDSGFYLCAWRGGWGYGYTFGSGTRLTVV.

The rearrangement uses TRBV2 and TRBJ2-4; 12 bases map to TRBD2. After removal of 10 bases from V and 5 bases from J, the junction contained 6 bases not matched to a gene. This CDR3 is 14 amino acids long. Germline V gene lookup returns CDR1 SNHLY and CDR2 FYNNEI. The CDR3 DNA follows: TGTGCCACCCGCCCTAGCGGGGGGGAAAACATTCAGTACTTC. Encoded protein: CATRPSGGENIQYF.

The J gene is TRBJ2-6, the V gene TRBV19; D possibly corresponds to TRBD1 (5 bases). The V gene's germline CDR1 is LNHDA and CDR2 SQIVND (reference sequence). V was pared by 7 bases and J by 2 bases, with 18 bases between. The length of the CDR3 is 17 residues. CDR3 in amino acids: CASTTPAGFPGANVLTF. The CDR3 bases are TGTGCCAGTACCACCCCCGCAGGGTTCCCTGGGGCCAACGTCCTGACTTTC.

In this sample, this clone turned up a few times. V is TRBV30 and J is TRBJ1-3; tentatively, D is TRBD1 (5 bases). V was pared by 1 base and J by 0 bases, with 19 bases between. The CDR3 is made up of 18 amino acids. Germline CDR1 and CDR2: GTSNPN and SVGIG (reference sequence). CDR3 DNA sequence: TGTGCCTGGAGTGCCCTCCCCGGCCAGGGAAGCTCTGGAAACACCATATATTTT. It translates to CAWSALPGQGSSGNTIYF.

This chain connects TRBV28 to TRBJ1-2; 9 bases line up with TRBD1. The CDR3 totals 15 residues. V shed 7 bases and J 4 bases; nucleotides not matched to a gene: 10. Germline V gives CDR1 MDHEN, CDR2 SYDVKM. The CDR3 DNA is TGTGCCAGCACCCCCCCGATGACAGGGGGCTATGGCTACACCTTC. The encoded protein is CASTPPMTGGYGYTF.

The chain carries TRBV11-3 and TRBJ2-3, with TRBD1 matching 11 bases. The CDR3 has 15 amino acids. V trimming: 5 bases; J trimming: 3 bases; junction bases outside the gene matches: 4. Germline CDR1 reads SGHNT; CDR2 reads YENEEA. The DNA for the CDR3 is TGTGCCAGCAGCGTAGGGACAGGGGGGACAGATACGCAGTATTTT. Translation gives CASSVGTGGTDTQYF. Variable domain in full (rest from reference TRBV11-3 and TRBJ2-3): EAGVVQSPRYKIIEKKQPVAFWCNPISGHNTLYWYLQNLGQGPELLIRYENEEAVDDSQLPKDRFSAERLKGVDSTLKIQPAELGDSAVYLCASSVGTGGTDTQYFGPGTRLTVL.

The chain couples TRBV13 to TRBJ2-7, with D perhaps TRBD1 (6 bases). V lost 8 bases, J lost 1 base, and 12 bases lay in between. The CDR3 totals 13 residues. The germline CDR1 and CDR2 sequences are PRHDT and FYEKMQ (reference sequence). The CDR3 sequence is CASRETGSYEQYF. The CDR3 region has the DNA TGTGCCAGCCGCGAGACAGGTTCCTACGAGCAGTACTTC.

This clone was recorded a few times. The V gene is TRBV4-3, the J gene TRBJ2-3; 10 bases agree with TRBD2. The CDR3 covers 16 residues. With V trimmed by 2 bases and J by 3 bases, 5 bases remained unmatched. From germline, CDR1 is LGHNA and CDR2 YSLEER. The CDR3 here is CASSQNLAGVTDTQYF. The CDR3 nucleotides are TGCGCCAGCAGCCAAAACCTAGCGGGGGTTACAGATACGCAGTATTTT.